This entry is about one T cell receptor beta chain. There is no known antigen for this receptor. No base qualities exist here, and no much larger clone lies one base off it. The data were taken from a study of response to subunit inactivated influenza vaccine (dated by TCRdb to the late 2010s). Context from the whole study: Deep quantitative profiling of the T cell receptor repertoire was used in the study to follow responses to a trivalent subunit inactivated influenza vaccine.

Receptors were amplified or captured by RT-PCR. TCRdb names Illumina HiSeq 2500 as the instrument used. In-frame beta chains were kept once TCRdb had trimmed the public reads at Q25 with fastp and called clones with MiXCR. Every distinct CDR3 protein forms one entry, paired with its most common genes and DNA. The sample yields 550,000 to 800,000 distinct CDR3 sequences; approximately 15% were counted once. In total, the top ten clones hold less than 7% of the sample. On the study overall, not on this receptor specifically: The authors proposed that each seasonal influenza vaccination may bring in only a limited number of new T cells.

The V end gives up 5 bases and the J end 11 bases, leaving 5 bases in the junction not matched to a gene. Based on the germline V gene, the CDR1 and CDR2 sequences are SGHVS and FQNEAQ. The CDR3 runs 13 amino acids, cysteine and phenylalanine included. Left in the record is the CDR3 DNA by itself, 39 bases read in frame from the first base. This sequence originates from a man over 45 who received an inactivated influenza vaccine. Donor details come from another sample of the same person, matched by shared clones. The material sequenced was PBMCs from blood, taken less than 15 days before vaccination. The chain was built from TRBV7-8 and TRBJ2-1, with 11 middle bases fitting TRBD2. The nucleotide sequence is given as TGTGCCAGCAGCGTCCTAGCGGGGGGCCAGCAGTTCTTC. It codes for CASSVLAGGQQFF.